Below, one T cell receptor beta chain is given with its context. Its binding antigen is unknown. One base away there is no much larger clone; base qualities are not given. These data belong to a study of blood T cell repertoires in COVID-19 (dated by TCRdb to 2018 to 2021). About the study as a whole: Samples covering the acute and convalescent phases of COVID-19 were provided by collaborators in the United States, Italy and Spain. The repertoires were released in a freely available public database meant as a resource for research on the immune response to SARS-CoV-2. Samples came from the ongoing ImmuneRACE study (first 160 participants) plus 1,254 subjects from 6 global collaborators. Where available, HLA class I and class II types were obtained from metadata supplied by the sample provider rather than from assay-based typing. The prospective study material was composed of cDNA or gDNA derived from T cells, B-cell-depleted T cells, or PBMCs. Deeply sampled blood TCRbeta repertoires from subjects exposed to, actively infected with, or recovered from COVID-19 were included in the dataset. Sample metadata almost always included a de-identified subject ID, COVID-19 status, age in years and sex.

In the prospective study, participants were roughly 18 to 100 years old, resided in fewer than 25 geographic areas of the United States, and were enrolled through a virtual design. In the prospective study, participants were assigned to cohorts based on the clinical history participants reported in a screening survey and a study questionnaire. For ImmuneRACE Cohort 3, a participant was defined as recovered based on two consecutive negative NP/OP PCR tests, clearance by a healthcare professional, or resolution of symptoms. Each participant in the prospective study had whole blood, serum and a nasopharyngeal or oropharyngeal swab collected by mobile phlebotomists. Participants in the prospective study had the option to provide additional blood draws and questionnaires over a roughly 2-month period. Blood samples from the prospective study were shipped frozen or at room temperature prior to DNA extraction.

TCRbeta CDR3 regions were amplified from genomic DNA by means of the immunoSEQ Assay, a bias-controlled multiplex PCR. The source study handled its data this way. The number of nucleated cells in each sample was estimated from the amplification of reference gene primers within the assay. Sequence reads were collapsed and filtered to measure the absolute abundance of every unique TCRbeta CDR3 rearrangement. Productive Simpson clonality was computed per sample as the square root of Simpson's diversity index over productive rearrangements. Imported from immuneACCESS, the table was reduced by TCRdb to in-frame sequences with V and J called. These copies leave out some clones; in studies compared against another copy, an unresolved V gene accounts for under half, and the cause of the remainder is not known. That table furnishes V, J and clone size, whereas the DNA furnished D and trimming. The sample records almost 200,000 clones, 70% to 90% of which are singletons. The ten largest clones add up to over 7% of the sample.

On the study overall, not on this receptor specifically: The quantity of clinical and demographic metadata differed by source and by participant and was supplied without curation.

This receptor was obtained from a woman aged 18-35 years who had recovered from COVID-19. The sample taken for sequencing was PBMCs or T cells enriched from blood (not recorded which).

The base sequence is TGTGCCTGGGACAATGGGGGGAATTCACCCCTCCACTTT. This encodes CAWDNGGNSPLHF. This chain joins TRBV30 to TRBJ1-6; 5 matching bases give a weak D call of TRBD1. A distance of 12 bases separates the germline ends of V and J, which lose 5 bases and 7 bases respectively. The CDR3 spans 13 residues, from the cysteine through the phenylalanine. The entry retains the CDR3 DNA only, 39 bases that are in frame from base 1. CDR1 and CDR2 are drawn from the germline V gene (reference sequence): GTSNPN, SVGIG. The full variable domain, completed from the reference TRBV30 and TRBJ1-6 proteins outside the CDR3, reads SQTIHQWPATLVQPVGSPLSLECTVEGTSNPNLYWYRQAAGRGLQLLFYSVGIGQISSEVPQNLSASRPQDRQFILSSKKLLLSDSGFYLCAWDNGGNSPLHFGNGTRLTVT.